The 24 T cell receptor beta chains given below trace back to one sample, sequenced in a study of blood T cell repertoires in COVID-19. Data came from immunoSEQ multiplex PCR; TCRdb stores just in-frame clones and leaves some out. The sample contains under 200,000 clones, more than 65% of which appear only once. The sequenced material came from PBMCs or T cells enriched from blood (not recorded which). These receptors were taken from a man between 60 and 70 years old who had recovered from COVID-19.

In this sample, this clone turned up a few times. The chain uses TRBV6-5 and TRBJ2-2; 10 bases line up with TRBD2. The ends lost 2 bases at V and 2 bases at J; junction bases unmatched: 2. The germline gives CDR1 MNHEY, CDR2 SVGAGI. The CDR3 has 16 residues. CDR3 loop: CASSYGLAANTGELFF. Here the CDR3 DNA reads TGTGCCAGCAGTTACGGACTAGCGGCTAACACCGGGGAGCTGTTTTTT.

The rearrangement links TRBV19 to TRBJ1-2; TRBD1 agrees at 8 bases. CDR3 length: 15 amino acids. V dropped 2 bases and J dropped 4; count of bases not matched to a gene: 6. Germline V gives CDR1 LNHDA, CDR2 SQIVND (reference sequence). CDR3 protein: CASSIPRTGTYGYTF. In DNA form, the CDR3 reads TGTGCCAGTAGTATACCGCGGACAGGGACCTATGGCTACACCTTC.

The J gene is TRBJ1-4, the V gene TRBV6-5; D remains ambiguous. The CDR3 length is 15 residues. From germline, CDR1 is MNHEY and CDR2 SVGAGI. V was shortened by 6 bases and J by 7 bases, with 18 bases between the two germline ends. For the CDR3, the DNA is TGTGCCAGCAGCGCCAGTCAAGTGACGGGTGAAAAACTGTTTTTT. Its translation: CASSASQVTGEKLFF.

The V gene is TRBV10-3, the J gene TRBJ2-1, with 9 bases aligning to TRBD1. Losses at the gene ends were 9 bases for V and 6 bases for J; bases not matched to a gene: 6. Germline lookup yields CDR1 ENHRY and CDR2 SYGVKD. The CDR3 covers 13 residues. The CDR3 region has the DNA TGTGCCATGACAGGGGGGAATACCAATGAGCAGTTCTTC. Amino acids: CAMTGGNTNEQFF.

The gene calls are TRBV5-1 and TRBJ2-7; TRBD2 agrees at 8 bases. V was pared by 4 bases and J by 3 bases, with 6 bases of the junction left unmatched. The CDR3 sequence is 14 residues long. Germline V gives CDR1 SGHRS, CDR2 YFSETQ. The CDR3 here is CASSPIAGIYEQYF. The CDR3 nucleotides read TGCGCCAGCAGCCCGATAGCGGGAATCTACGAGCAGTACTTC.

The rearrangement joins TRBV5-1 to TRBJ2-1, with a tentative D call TRBD1 (6 bases). The CDR3 is 17 amino acids. CDR1 SGHRS and CDR2 YFSETQ come from the germline V gene. The V end lost 2 bases, the J end lost 4 bases, and 19 bases lay between the germline ends. CDR3 in amino acids: CASSFRNRVQPYNEQFF. CDR3 DNA: TGCGCCAGCAGCTTCAGGAACAGGGTCCAACCTTACAATGAGCAGTTCTTC.

V gene TRBV7-2 combines with J gene TRBJ1-2; D remains unclear. This CDR3 spans 13 amino acids. The germline V and J ends were trimmed by 4 bases and 5 bases, with 11 bases remaining between them. In germline, CDR1 is SGHTA, CDR2 FQGNSA. CDR3 DNA sequence: TGTGCCAGCAGCTCCGAGGGCCTATATGGCTACACCTTC. Translating gives CASSSEGLYGYTF.

The chain is built from TRBV9 and TRBJ2-1, with 8 nucleotides matching TRBD2. The CDR3 loop spans 15 amino acids. V gave up 3 bases and J gave up 5 bases; unmatched junction bases: 7. Germline CDR1 SGDLS, CDR2 YYNGEE. The CDR3 nucleotides read TGTGCCAGCAGCGCGGGAGGGCCCCACCACAATGAGCAGTTCTTC. This translates into CASSAGGPHHNEQFF. The variable domain in full, with the rest retrieved from reference TRBV9 and TRBJ2-1, is DSGVTQTPKHLITATGQRVTLRCSPRSGDLSVYWYQQSLDQGLQFLIQYYNGEERAKGNILERFSAQQFPDLHSELNLSSLELGDSALYFCASSAGGPHHNEQFFGPGTRLTVL.

The chain combines TRBV11-3 with TRBJ2-1; D unresolved. This CDR3 comprises 15 residues. Germline V gene lookup returns CDR1 SGHNT and CDR2 YENEEA. V gave up 5 bases and J gave up 4 bases, with 15 bases separating them. The CDR3 bases are TGTGCCAGCAGCGCCGGTTTTACGAAGTACAATGAGCAGTTCTTC. Translation: CASSAGFTKYNEQFF.

V and J are TRBV19 and TRBJ2-1; 7 nucleotides line up with TRBD2. The CDR3 runs to 14 residues. The germline CDR1 and CDR2 sequences are LNHDA and SQIVND (reference sequence). Trimming cost V 7 bases and J 4 bases; bases outside gene matches: 7. CDR3 coding DNA: TGTGCCAGTACCCCCGGGACTAATTACAATGAGCAGTTCTTC. Translating it yields CASTPGTNYNEQFF.

The rearrangement links TRBV6-5 to TRBJ2-7; D call uncertain. The germline gives CDR1 MNHEY, CDR2 SVGAGI. V was cut by 5 bases and J by 5 bases, with 16 bases left in between. This CDR3 is built from 14 residues. CDR3: CASSSDPRGDEQYF. The CDR3 DNA follows: TGTGCCAGCAGTAGCGATCCTCGTGGCGACGAGCAGTACTTC.

V is TRBV5-8 and J is TRBJ1-1; D ambiguous. The germline V gene encodes CDR1 SGHTS and CDR2 YDEGEE. The V gene lost 0 bases and the J gene lost 7 bases, with 13 bases spanning the gap. The CDR3 sequence is 14 residues long. The CDR3 DNA is TGTGCCAGCAGCTTGGGGCACGGGTTGGGTGAAGCTTTCTTT. Its translation is CASSLGHGLGEAFF.

This chain links TRBV6-5 with TRBJ2-7; 9 bases map to TRBD2. Germline V gene sequence: CDR1 MNHEY, CDR2 SVGAGI. The CDR3 contains 15 residues. The ends lost 5 bases at V and 3 bases at J; junction bases unmatched: 8. For the CDR3, the DNA is TGTGCCAGCAGTACCCCTAGCGGGGTAAACTACGAGCAGTACTTC. Its translation is CASSTPSGVNYEQYF.

This clone was seen many times. The V and J genes are TRBV11-2 and TRBJ2-1; 12 bases agree with TRBD2. With V trimmed by 1 base and J by 6 bases, 7 bases remained unmatched. Germline CDR1 reads SGHAT; CDR2 reads FQNNGV. CDR3 size: 17 residues. CDR3 sequence: CASSLALAGGPANEQFF. CDR3 nucleotides: TGTGCCAGCAGCTTAGCTCTAGCGGGGGGGCCGGCCAATGAGCAGTTCTTC.

The V call is TRBV7-2, the J call TRBJ2-7; 7 bases are a match to TRBD1. Germline CDR1 and CDR2: SGHTA and FQGNSA. This CDR3 spans 14 amino acids. V was pared by 4 bases and J by 3 bases, with 6 bases of the junction left unmatched. This CDR3 is CASSSSTGVYEQYF. CDR3 in DNA: TGTGCCAGCAGCTCGTCTACAGGGGTCTACGAGCAGTACTTC.

The rearrangement uses TRBV3-1 (or the pseudogene TRBV3-2) and TRBJ1-1, with unresolved D. Germline-derived CDR1 and CDR2 are LGHDT and YNNKEL (reference sequence). The CDR3 sequence is 13 residues long. V was clipped by 1 base and J by 3 bases, with 6 bases between them. CDR3 sequence (DNA): TGTGCCAGCAGCCAAGTCCGGGACACTGAAGCTTTCTTT. Encoded protein: CASSQVRDTEAFF.

The J gene is TRBJ1-4, the V gene TRBV27, with a weak D call TRBD1 (6 bases). Germline V lookup: CDR1 MNHEY, CDR2 SMNVEV (reference sequence). This CDR3 contains 13 residues. Trimming stripped 11 bases from V and 7 bases from J, with 17 bases between. CDR3 bases: TGTGCCGTTCGCTCCGGGGGGCGTGAAAAACTGTTTTTT. Its protein is CAVRSGGREKLFF.

The gene calls are TRBV28 and TRBJ1-2; D remains unclear. This CDR3 is 13 amino acids long. V gave up 1 base and J gave up 1 base, with 4 bases separating them. From germline, CDR1 is MDHEN and CDR2 SYDVKM. CDR3 sequence (DNA): TGTGCCAGCAGTTTATCCGTTAACTATGGCTACACCTTC. This sequence encodes CASSLSVNYGYTF.

The chain combines TRBV28 with TRBJ1-1, with 8 bases identical to TRBD1. The trim removed 3 bases at V and 6 bases at J, leaving 12 bases unmatched. This CDR3 is built from 16 residues. Germline CDR1 MDHEN, CDR2 SYDVKM. The CDR3 reads CASSFQSQGARAEAFF. CDR3 sequence (DNA): TGTGCCAGCAGTTTCCAATCCCAGGGGGCGAGGGCTGAAGCTTTCTTT.

The V gene is TRBV9, the J gene TRBJ2-2; no clear D. V was pared by 4 bases and J by 6 bases, with 13 bases between. Germline CDR1 SGDLS, CDR2 YYNGEE. The CDR3 runs 14 residues. Here the CDR3 DNA reads TGTGCCAGCAGCTCGCGCCTCCAGGCCGGGGAGCTGTTTTTT. It is translated as CASSSRLQAGELFF.

The count of this clone is one. The chain links TRBV12-3 or TRBV12-4 to TRBJ2-7; D possibly corresponds to TRBD2 (6 bases). Trimming removed 3 bases at V and 7 bases at J, with 13 bases between. The CDR3 is 13 amino acids. Here the CDR3 DNA reads TGTGCCAGCAGTTTGCGGGGCCGGGGAGAGCAGTACTTC. This gives the protein CASSLRGRGEQYF.

This chain uses TRBV15 with TRBJ1-2; maybe TRBD1 (6 bases). V lost 0 bases and J lost 7, with 12 bases in between. This CDR3 contains 14 residues. CDR1 LNHNV and CDR2 YYDKDF come from the germline V gene (reference sequence). CDR3 in amino acids: CATSRDRGASGYTF. The CDR3 DNA sequence: TGTGCCACCAGCAGAGACAGGGGAGCGAGTGGCTACACCTTC.

This clone appeared once. V and J are TRBV11-1 and TRBJ2-5; TRBD2 matches at 8 bases. With 5 bases clipped from V and 1 base from J, the junction kept 9 bases outside the gene matches. The CDR3 totals 16 residues. Germline CDR1 and CDR2: SGHAT and FQDESV (reference sequence). The CDR3 spells CASSPRLARFQETQYF. Here the CDR3 DNA reads TGTGCCAGCAGCCCCCGACTAGCGCGATTCCAAGAGACCCAGTACTTC.

This chain joins TRBV19 and TRBJ2-5; TRBD2 aligns across 9 bases. Germline V CDR1 and CDR2: LNHDA, SQIVND (reference sequence). J lost 5 bases, V lost 6 bases, and 10 bases had no gene match. The CDR3 is 15 residues long. The CDR3 DNA sequence: TGTGCCAGTAGCCCGCCGGGACTAGCTGAGGAGACCCAGTACTTC. Translation gives CASSPPGLAEETQYF.